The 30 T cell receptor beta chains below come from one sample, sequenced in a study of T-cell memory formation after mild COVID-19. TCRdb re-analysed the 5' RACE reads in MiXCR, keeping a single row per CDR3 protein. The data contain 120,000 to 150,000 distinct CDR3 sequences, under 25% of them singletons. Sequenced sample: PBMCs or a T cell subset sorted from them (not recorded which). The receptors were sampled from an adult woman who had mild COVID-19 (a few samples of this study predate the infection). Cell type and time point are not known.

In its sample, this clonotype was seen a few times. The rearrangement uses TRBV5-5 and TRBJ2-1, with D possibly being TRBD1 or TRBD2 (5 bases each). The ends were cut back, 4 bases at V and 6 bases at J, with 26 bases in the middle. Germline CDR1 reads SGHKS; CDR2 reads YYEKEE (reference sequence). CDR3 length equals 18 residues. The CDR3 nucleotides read TGTGCCAGCAGCCAGGGAAATCCAAGCGGACCACTCATCAATGAGCAGTTCTTC. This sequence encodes CASSQGNPSGPLINEQFF.

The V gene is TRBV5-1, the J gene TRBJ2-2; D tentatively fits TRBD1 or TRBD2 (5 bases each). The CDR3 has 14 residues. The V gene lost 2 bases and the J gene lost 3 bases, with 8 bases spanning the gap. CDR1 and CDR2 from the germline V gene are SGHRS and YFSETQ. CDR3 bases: TGCGCCAGCAGCTTATCGGGACACACCGGGGAGCTGTTTTTT. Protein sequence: CASSLSGHTGELFF. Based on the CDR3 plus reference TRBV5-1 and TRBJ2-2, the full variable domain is KAGVTQTPRYLIKTRGQQVTLSCSPISGHRSVSWYQQTPGQGLQFLFEYFSETQRNKGNFPGRFSGRQFSNSRSEMNVSTLELGDSALYLCASSLSGHTGELFFGEGSRLTVL.

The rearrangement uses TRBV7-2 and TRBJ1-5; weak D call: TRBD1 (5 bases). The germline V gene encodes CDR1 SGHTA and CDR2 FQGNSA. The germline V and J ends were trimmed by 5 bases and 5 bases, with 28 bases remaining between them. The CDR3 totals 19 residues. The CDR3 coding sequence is TGTGCCAGCAGCCCCAGTGATGTAGACAGTCCCTATAACTATCAGCCCCAGCATTTT. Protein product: CASSPSDVDSPYNYQPQHF.

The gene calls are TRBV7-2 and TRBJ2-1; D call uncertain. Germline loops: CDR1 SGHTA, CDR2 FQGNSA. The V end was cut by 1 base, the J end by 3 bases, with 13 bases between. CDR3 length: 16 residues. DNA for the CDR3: TGTGCCAGCAGCTTAGTCCACTCTGTTCGCTACAATGAGCAGTTCTTC. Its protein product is CASSLVHSVRYNEQFF.

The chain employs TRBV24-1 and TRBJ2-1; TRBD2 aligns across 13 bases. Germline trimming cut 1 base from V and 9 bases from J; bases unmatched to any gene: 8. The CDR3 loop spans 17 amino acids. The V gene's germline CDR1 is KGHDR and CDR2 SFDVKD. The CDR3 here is CATSDFLGTSGIGEQFF. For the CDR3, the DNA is TGTGCCACCAGTGATTTCCTCGGGACTAGCGGGATAGGTGAGCAGTTCTTC.

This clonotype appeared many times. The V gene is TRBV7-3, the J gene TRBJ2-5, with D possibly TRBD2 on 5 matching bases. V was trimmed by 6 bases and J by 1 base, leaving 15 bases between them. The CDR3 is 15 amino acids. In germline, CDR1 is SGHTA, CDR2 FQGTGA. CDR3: CASRLGLNLQETQYF. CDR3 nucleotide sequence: TGTGCCAGCAGATTAGGACTCAACCTCCAAGAGACCCAGTACTTC.

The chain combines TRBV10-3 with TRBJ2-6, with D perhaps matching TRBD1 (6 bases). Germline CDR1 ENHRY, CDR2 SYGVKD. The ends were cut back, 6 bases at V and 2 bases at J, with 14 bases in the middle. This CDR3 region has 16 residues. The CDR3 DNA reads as TGTGCCATCAGGCCGACTGGACAGCCTGGGGCCAACGTCCTGACTTTC. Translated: CAIRPTGQPGANVLTF.

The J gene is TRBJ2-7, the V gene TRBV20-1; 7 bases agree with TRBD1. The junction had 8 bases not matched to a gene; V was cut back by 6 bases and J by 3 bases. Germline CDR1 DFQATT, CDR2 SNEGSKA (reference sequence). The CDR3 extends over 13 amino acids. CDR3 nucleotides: TGCAGTGCGACCACAGGGGAGAACTACGAGCAGTACTTC. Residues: CSATTGENYEQYF.

Here the CDR3 DNA reads TGTGCCAGCAGCCAAGATCTTAGCGGGAGGTCCTACGAGCAGTACTTC. Translated: CASSQDLSGRSYEQYF. V is TRBV4-2 and J is TRBJ2-7; 10 bases are shared with TRBD2. The ends lost 0 bases at V and 1 base at J; junction bases unmatched: 3. This CDR3 is 16 amino acids long. CDR1 is LGHNA, CDR2 YNFKEQ, per germline.

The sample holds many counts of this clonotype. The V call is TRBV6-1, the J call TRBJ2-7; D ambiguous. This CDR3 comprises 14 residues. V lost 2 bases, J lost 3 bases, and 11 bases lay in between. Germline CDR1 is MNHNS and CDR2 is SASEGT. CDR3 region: CASSESHGRYEQYF. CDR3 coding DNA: TGTGCCAGCAGTGAATCCCACGGCCGCTACGAGCAGTACTTC.

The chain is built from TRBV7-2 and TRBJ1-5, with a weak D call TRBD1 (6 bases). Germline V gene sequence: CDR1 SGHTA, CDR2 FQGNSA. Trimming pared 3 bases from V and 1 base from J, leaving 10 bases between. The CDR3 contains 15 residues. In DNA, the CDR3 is TGTGCCAGCAGCTTGGGGGCCGGCAGCAATCAGCCCCAGCATTTT. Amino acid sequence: CASSLGAGSNQPQHF.

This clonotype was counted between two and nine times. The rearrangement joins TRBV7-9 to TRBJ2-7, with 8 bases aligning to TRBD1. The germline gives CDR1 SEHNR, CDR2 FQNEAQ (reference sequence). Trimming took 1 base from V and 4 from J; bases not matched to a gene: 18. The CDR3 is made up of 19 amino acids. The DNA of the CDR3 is TGTGCCAGCAGCTTAGGCCCCTCCGGACAGGGCGAGAACCCTTACGAGCAGTACTTC. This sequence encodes CASSLGPSGQGENPYEQYF.

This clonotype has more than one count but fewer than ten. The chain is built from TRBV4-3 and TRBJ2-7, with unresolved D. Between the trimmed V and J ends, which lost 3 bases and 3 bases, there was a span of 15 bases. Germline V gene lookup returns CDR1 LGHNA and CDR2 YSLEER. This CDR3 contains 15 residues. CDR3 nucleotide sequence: TGCGCCAGCAGCCAGGGTAGAACCCAAATCTACGAGCAGTACTTC. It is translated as CASSQGRTQIYEQYF.

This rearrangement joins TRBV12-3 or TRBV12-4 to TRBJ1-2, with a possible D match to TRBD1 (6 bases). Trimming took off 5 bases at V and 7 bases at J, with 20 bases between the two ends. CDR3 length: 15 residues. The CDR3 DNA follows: TGTGCCAGCAGTCGAACCAGGGGAAGTATGGGTGGCTACACCTTC. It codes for CASSRTRGSMGGYTF.

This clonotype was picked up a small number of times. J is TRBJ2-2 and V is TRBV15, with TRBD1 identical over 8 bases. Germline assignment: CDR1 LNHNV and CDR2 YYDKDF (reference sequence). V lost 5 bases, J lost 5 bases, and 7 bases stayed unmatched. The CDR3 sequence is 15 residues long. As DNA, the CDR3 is TGTGCCACCAGCCACAGGGGGTATAGAACCGGGGAGCTGTTTTTT. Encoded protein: CATSHRGYRTGELFF.

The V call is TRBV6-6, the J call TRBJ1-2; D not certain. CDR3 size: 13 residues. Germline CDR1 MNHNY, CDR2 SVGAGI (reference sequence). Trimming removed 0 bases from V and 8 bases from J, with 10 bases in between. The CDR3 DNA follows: TGTGCCAGCAGTTACTCCGGGGTTTGGGGCTACACCTTC. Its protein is CASSYSGVWGYTF.

The CDR3 reads CSVGGQGYGYTF. The DNA for the CDR3 is TGCAGCGTGGGGGGACAGGGCTATGGCTACACCTTC. The chain recombines TRBV29-1 with TRBJ1-2, with 9 bases that match TRBD1. The germline V gene encodes CDR1 SQVTM and CDR2 ANQGSEA. After removal of 6 bases from V and 4 bases from J, the junction contained 3 bases not matched to a gene. This CDR3 is 12 amino acids long.

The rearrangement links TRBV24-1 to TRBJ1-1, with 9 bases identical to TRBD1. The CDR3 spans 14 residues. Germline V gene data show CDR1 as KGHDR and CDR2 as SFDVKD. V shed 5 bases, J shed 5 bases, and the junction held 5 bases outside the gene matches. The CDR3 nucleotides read TGTGCCACCAGTGCAGGACAGGGGAGGACTGAAGCTTTCTTT. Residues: CATSAGQGRTEAFF.

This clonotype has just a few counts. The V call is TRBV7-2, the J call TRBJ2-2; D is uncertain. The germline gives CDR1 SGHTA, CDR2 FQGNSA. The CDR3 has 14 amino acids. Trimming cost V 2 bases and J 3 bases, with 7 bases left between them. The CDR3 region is CASSLNRDTGELFF. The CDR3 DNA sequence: TGTGCCAGCAGCTTAAATCGGGACACCGGGGAGCTGTTTTTT.

In DNA form, the CDR3 reads TGTGCCTGCCCCGCCGGCAGGTCCGAAGAGACCCAGTACTTC. It is translated as CACPAGRSEETQYF. The chain recombines TRBV30 with TRBJ2-5; the D is unclear. With 6 bases removed from V and 3 bases from J, the gap between germline ends came to 17 bases. The CDR3 is made up of 14 amino acids. Per the germline V gene, CDR1 is GTSNPN and CDR2 is SVGIG (reference sequence).

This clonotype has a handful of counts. The CDR3 DNA follows: TGCGCCAGCAGCTTAAGGGGTTCTCCCTACGAGCAGTACTTC. Translation gives CASSLRGSPYEQYF. This chain links TRBV5-1 with TRBJ2-7, with D tentatively TRBD1 (5 bases). The ends were cut back, 2 bases at V and 2 bases at J, with 11 bases in the middle. Germline CDR1 SGHRS, CDR2 YFSETQ. The CDR3 is 14 residues long. The full variable domain, with the rest looked up from reference TRBV5-1 and TRBJ2-7, is KAGVTQTPRYLIKTRGQQVTLSCSPISGHRSVSWYQQTPGQGLQFLFEYFSETQRNKGNFPGRFSGRQFSNSRSEMNVSTLELGDSALYLCASSLRGSPYEQYFGPGTRLTVT.

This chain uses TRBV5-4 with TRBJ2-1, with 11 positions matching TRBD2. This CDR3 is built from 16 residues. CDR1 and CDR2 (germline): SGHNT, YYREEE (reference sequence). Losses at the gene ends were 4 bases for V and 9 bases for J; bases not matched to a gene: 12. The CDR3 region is CASSLRLVAGGSEQFF. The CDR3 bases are TGTGCCAGCAGCCTTCGACTGGTAGCGGGAGGGTCTGAGCAGTTCTTC.

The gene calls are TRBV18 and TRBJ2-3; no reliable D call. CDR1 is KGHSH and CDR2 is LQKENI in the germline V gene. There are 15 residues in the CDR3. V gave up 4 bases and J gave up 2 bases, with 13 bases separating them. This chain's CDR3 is CASSRTESFTDTQYF. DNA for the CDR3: TGTGCCAGCTCACGTACAGAGAGCTTCACAGATACGCAGTATTTT.

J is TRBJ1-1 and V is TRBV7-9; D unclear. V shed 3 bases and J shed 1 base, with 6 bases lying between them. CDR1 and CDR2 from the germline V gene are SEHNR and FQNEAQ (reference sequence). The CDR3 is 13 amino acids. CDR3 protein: CASSFDTNTEAFF. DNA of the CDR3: TGTGCCAGCAGCTTCGACACGAACACTGAAGCTTTCTTT.

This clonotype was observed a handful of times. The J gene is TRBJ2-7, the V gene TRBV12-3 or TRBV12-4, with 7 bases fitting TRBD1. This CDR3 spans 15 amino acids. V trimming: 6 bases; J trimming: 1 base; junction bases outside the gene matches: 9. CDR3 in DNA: TGTGCCAGCAGCCGGCGGACAGGAGCATCCTACGAGCAGTACTTC. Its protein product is CASSRRTGASYEQYF.

CDR3 residues: CASVSGRSGELFF. The CDR3 DNA reads as TGTGCCAGCGTTAGCGGGAGATCCGGGGAGCTGTTTTTT. The chain is built from TRBV7-6 and TRBJ2-2; 9 bases are a match to TRBD2. Per germline, CDR1 SGHVS and CDR2 FNYEAQ. This CDR3 has 13 residues. V gave up 8 bases and J gave up 6 bases; unmatched junction bases: 4.

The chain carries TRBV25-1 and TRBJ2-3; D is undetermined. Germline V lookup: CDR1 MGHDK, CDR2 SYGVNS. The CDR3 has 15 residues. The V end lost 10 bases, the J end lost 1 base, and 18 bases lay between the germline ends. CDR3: CATQDPMDRTDTQYF. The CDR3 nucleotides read TGTGCCACCCAAGACCCGATGGATCGCACAGATACGCAGTATTTT.

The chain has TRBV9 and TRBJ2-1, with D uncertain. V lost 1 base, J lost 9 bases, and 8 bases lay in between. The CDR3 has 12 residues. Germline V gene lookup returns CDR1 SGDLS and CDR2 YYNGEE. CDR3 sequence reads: CASSVSLGEQFF. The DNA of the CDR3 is TGTGCCAGCAGCGTAAGTTTGGGTGAGCAGTTCTTC.

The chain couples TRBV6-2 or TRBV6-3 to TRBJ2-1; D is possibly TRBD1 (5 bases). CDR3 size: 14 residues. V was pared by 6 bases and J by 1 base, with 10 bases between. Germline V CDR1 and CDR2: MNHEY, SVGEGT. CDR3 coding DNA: TGTGCCAGCAGGCCACAGGAGTCCTACAATGAGCAGTTCTTC. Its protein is CASRPQESYNEQFF.

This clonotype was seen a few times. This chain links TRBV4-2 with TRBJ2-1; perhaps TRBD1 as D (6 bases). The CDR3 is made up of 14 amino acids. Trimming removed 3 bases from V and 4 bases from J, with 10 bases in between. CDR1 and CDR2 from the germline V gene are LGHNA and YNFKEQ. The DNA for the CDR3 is TGTGCCAGCAGCCAGATAGGGACATACAATGAGCAGTTCTTC. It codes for CASSQIGTYNEQFF.